What follows are 26 T cell receptor beta chains derived from one specimen sequenced in a study of T cells in Graves' hyperthyroidism and ophthalmopathy. Using RNA transcripts as the source, TCR beta CDR3 regions were amplified. First-round RT-PCR with HTBI primers amplified the TCR CDR3 region. TCRdb itself ran the multiplex PCR reads through MiXCR, one entry per CDR3 protein. Of about 360,000 distinct CDR3 sequences in the sample, approximately 13% were seen once. Input material: blood. The receptors were gathered from a woman aged 18 to 35 with Graves' hyperthyroidism.

This clonotype was detected many times. The chain couples TRBV5-5 to TRBJ2-7; D may match TRBD1 or TRBD2 (5 bases each). The CDR3 totals 14 residues. The germline V and J ends were trimmed by 1 base and 2 bases, with 10 bases remaining between them. Germline V gene sequence: CDR1 SGHKS, CDR2 YYEKEE (reference sequence). As DNA, the CDR3 is TGTGCCAGCAGCTTGCTAGGGACGGCCTACGAGCAGTACTTC. It is translated as CASSLLGTAYEQYF.

This clonotype came up many times. DNA of the CDR3: TGTGCCAGCAGCTTGTGGGGACAGGGTAGAGACTACAATGAGCAGTTCTTC. This codes for CASSLWGQGRDYNEQFF. The chain joins TRBV7-3 to TRBJ2-1, with 9 positions matching TRBD1. CDR1 is SGHTA and CDR2 is FQGTGA in the germline V gene. V dropped 3 bases and J dropped 3; count of bases not matched to a gene: 9. The CDR3 has 17 amino acids.

As regards this clonotype: Just one base apart from a much larger clone, this may be a read error. Given the absence of the conserved phenylalanine or tryptophan at the CDR3 end, a read error is likely. The rearrangement uses TRBV20-1 and TRBJ2-7; D is unresolved. The CDR3 contains 12 residues. Trimming stripped 1 base from V and 4 bases from J, with 8 bases between. Germline V gives CDR1 DFQATT, CDR2 SNEGSKA (reference sequence). The DNA of the CDR3 is TGCAGTGCTAGAGTTGGGCGATACGAGCAGTACCTC. This gives the protein CSARVGRYEQYL.

This clonotype came up many times. The rearrangement links TRBV30 to TRBJ1-2, with TRBD1 matching 8 bases. Trimming cost V 5 bases and J 2 bases; bases outside gene matches: 7. CDR1 is GTSNPN, CDR2 SVGIG, per germline (reference sequence). CDR3 size: 14 residues. The CDR3 DNA reads TGTGCCTGGGGACAGGGTTTTAAAAACTATGGCTACACCTTC. Amino acid sequence: CAWGQGFKNYGYTF.

This clonotype was seen a handful of times. The chain uses TRBV6-1 and TRBJ2-2, with 8 bases aligning to TRBD2. This CDR3 is 18 amino acids long. The germline CDR1 and CDR2 sequences are MNHNS and SASEGT. V was clipped by 6 bases and J by 0 bases; unmatched bases: 12. The CDR3 protein is CASSRGGGGGTNTGELFF. The DNA for the CDR3 is TGTGCCAGCAGCCGGGGGGGGGGCGGGGGGACGAACACCGGGGAGCTGTTTTTT.

This chain joins TRBV19 and TRBJ2-7, with 8 bases fitting TRBD1. Germline trimming cut 9 bases from V and 0 bases from J; bases unmatched to any gene: 7. Per germline, CDR1 LNHDA and CDR2 SQIVND (reference sequence). This CDR3 has 14 amino acids. The CDR3: CASARGQGSYEQYF. The CDR3 nucleotides read TGTGCCAGCGCCCGAGGACAGGGCTCCTACGAGCAGTACTTC. Using reference TRBV19 and TRBJ2-7 for the parts outside the CDR3, the full variable domain is DGGITQSPKYLFRKEGQNVTLSCEQNLNHDAMYWYRQDPGQGLRLIYYSQIVNDFQKGDIAEGYSVSREKKESFPLTVTSAQKNPTAFYLCASARGQGSYEQYFGPGTRLTVT.

The chain is built from TRBV29-1 and TRBJ2-2, with a tentative D call TRBD1 (6 bases). The CDR3 is 16 amino acids. Germline assignment: CDR1 SQVTM and CDR2 ANQGSEA. V lost 6 bases, J lost 1 base, and 18 bases lay in between. CDR3 DNA: TGCAGCGTACGCAGCGTAGGGGGTAAGAACACCGGGGAGCTGTTTTTT. This codes for CSVRSVGGKNTGELFF.

This clonotype was picked up many times. The rearrangement joins TRBV7-3 to TRBJ2-1; perhaps TRBD1 as D (7 bases). This CDR3 region has 13 residues. The germline CDR1 and CDR2 sequences are SGHTA and FQGTGA. Trimming shortened V by 8 bases and J by 3 bases, and 11 bases separated the two germline ends. CDR3 sequence (DNA): TGTGCCAGCTCCAGGGGGGACTACAATGAGCAGTTCTTC. Residues: CASSRGDYNEQFF.

This rearrangement joins TRBV20-1 to TRBJ2-7; D is unclear. The CDR3 is made up of 13 amino acids. Germline CDR1 and CDR2: DFQATT and SNEGSKA (reference sequence). This chain's CDR3 is CSGGPSFSYEQYF. As DNA, the CDR3 is TGCAGCGGCGGACCGTCCTTCTCCTACGAGCAGTACTTC.

The rearrangement uses TRBV6-9 and TRBJ2-1; 10 bases fit TRBD2. CDR3 length: 20 residues. CDR1 is MNHGY and CDR2 is SVAAGI in the germline V gene. The V gene end was trimmed by 3 bases and the J gene end by 4 bases; junction bases not matched to a gene: 18. CDR3: CASSYLLSSGRCDGYNEQFF. CDR3 DNA sequence: TGTGCCAGCAGTTACCTGTTATCTAGCGGGAGATGCGATGGGTACAATGAGCAGTTCTTC.

This clonotype was observed at least ten times. This rearrangement joins TRBV27 to TRBJ1-4; TRBD1 agrees at 9 bases. CDR3 length equals 13 residues. V trimming: 7 bases; J trimming: 5 bases; junction bases outside the gene matches: 2. Germline V gene lookup returns CDR1 MNHEY and CDR2 SMNVEV (reference sequence). The CDR3 region has the DNA TGTGCCAGCAAGGGACAGGGAAATGAAAAACTGTTTTTT. Amino acid sequence: CASKGQGNEKLFF.

This clonotype has at least ten counts. V usage is TRBV12-3 or TRBV12-4 and J usage is TRBJ2-2, with TRBD2 matching 8 bases. V shed 6 bases and J 2 bases; nucleotides not matched to a gene: 2. The CDR3 extends over 14 amino acids. The CDR3 DNA reads as TGTGCCAGCAGCCGGACTAGCAACACCGGGGAGCTGTTTTTT. This codes for CASSRTSNTGELFF.

This clonotype was counted only a few times. The rearrangement links TRBV10-3 to TRBJ1-1, with D perhaps matching TRBD1 (5 bases). Per germline, CDR1 ENHRY and CDR2 SYGVKD. V was cut by 3 bases and J by 1 base, with 6 bases left in between. The CDR3 is made up of 13 amino acids. The CDR3 DNA follows: TGTGCCATCAGTGATCAGGGGAACACTGAAGCTTTCTTT. Protein sequence: CAISDQGNTEAFF.

CDR3 nucleotides: TGTGCCAGCAGCCAAGATGGGGGGCGAAGCGGTTATAGCAATCAGCCCCAGCATTTT. Residues: CASSQDGGRSGYSNQPQHF. The V call is TRBV3-1, the J call TRBJ1-5, with D perhaps matching TRBD1 (6 bases). The CDR3 covers 19 residues. From germline, CDR1 is LGHDT and CDR2 YNNKEL (reference sequence). Trimming pared 0 bases from V and 0 bases from J, leaving 18 bases between.

This clonotype was found many times. The rearrangement links TRBV18 to TRBJ2-5; no firm D call. The CDR3 runs to 11 residues. V shed 8 bases and J shed 1 base, with 5 bases lying between them. In germline, CDR1 is KGHSH, CDR2 LQKENI. CDR3 amino acids: CASSTQETQYF. In DNA, the CDR3 is TGTGCCAGCAGCACCCAAGAGACCCAGTACTTC.

CDR3 residues: CASSRWDSGASGELFF. For the CDR3, the DNA is TGTGCCAGCTCCCGGTGGGACAGCGGGGCGTCCGGGGAGCTGTTTTTT. The chain has TRBV18 and TRBJ2-2; D possibly uses TRBD1 or TRBD2 (7 bases each). The CDR3 has 16 residues. Germline lookup yields CDR1 KGHSH and CDR2 LQKENI. V was cut by 6 bases and J by 6 bases, with 20 bases left in between.

This clonotype appeared many times. The chain is built from TRBV20-1 and TRBJ1-2, with TRBD1 identical over 7 bases. Germline V gives CDR1 DFQATT, CDR2 SNEGSKA (reference sequence). Germline trimming cut 4 bases from V and 6 bases from J; bases unmatched to any gene: 14. The CDR3 has 15 residues. The DNA of the CDR3 is TGCAGTGCTACACGAGACGACAGGGAGTACGATGGCTACACCTTC. Its protein is CSATRDDREYDGYTF.

This clonotype was recorded at least ten times. The chain recombines TRBV3-1 with TRBJ2-1, with 7 bases fitting TRBD1. After removal of 8 bases from V and 7 bases from J, the junction contained 11 bases not matched to a gene. Germline-derived CDR1 and CDR2 are LGHDT and YNNKEL (reference sequence). This CDR3 comprises 14 residues. The CDR3 loop is CASGISGGQNEQFF. The DNA of the CDR3 is TGTGCCAGCGGGATATCAGGGGGTCAGAATGAGCAGTTCTTC.

The rearrangement uses TRBV18 and TRBJ1-2; 8 bases fit TRBD1. The germline V gene has CDR1 KGHSH and CDR2 LQKENI. This CDR3 has 15 amino acids. J gave up 2 bases and V 1 base, and 3 bases lay outside the gene matches. For the CDR3, the DNA is TGTGCCAGCTCACCACGGTCAGGGGGCAACTATGGCTACACCTTC. It codes for CASSPRSGGNYGYTF.

This clonotype was detected ten times or more. V usage is TRBV7-2 and J usage is TRBJ2-7, with 9 bases aligning to TRBD1. The length of the CDR3 is 15 residues. V lost 5 bases, J lost 0 bases, and 5 bases stayed unmatched. Germline CDR1 is SGHTA and CDR2 is FQGNSA. The CDR3 nucleotides read TGTGCCAGCAGCCCCTGGACAGGGGCCTCCTACGAGCAGTACTTC. Protein product: CASSPWTGASYEQYF.

This clonotype was found many times. This chain uses TRBV2 with TRBJ2-5, with TRBD2 identical over 10 bases. There are 16 residues in the CDR3. Germline assignment: CDR1 SNHLY and CDR2 FYNNEI. V was clipped by 7 bases and J by 5 bases; unmatched bases: 13. The CDR3 loop reads CASTQVASGGAETQYF. The CDR3 nucleotides read TGTGCCAGCACCCAAGTGGCTAGCGGGGGCGCGGAGACCCAGTACTTC.

This clonotype was detected many times. The rearrangement joins TRBV30 to TRBJ1-1; D gene ambiguous. The V gene's germline CDR1 is GTSNPN and CDR2 SVGIG (reference sequence). The CDR3 contains 14 residues. With 1 base removed from V and 0 bases from J, the gap between germline ends came to 9 bases. CDR3 nucleotide sequence: TGTGCCTGGAGTGGGGGTTCGCTGAACACTGAAGCTTTCTTT. Translating it yields CAWSGGSLNTEAFF.

A word on this clonotype: A much larger clone sits a single nucleotide away, making a read error possible. This sequence joins TRBV7-9 and TRBJ1-5, with a possible D match to TRBD1 (5 bases). Germline V gene data show CDR1 as SEHNR and CDR2 as FQNEAQ (reference sequence). The CDR3 sequence is 14 residues long. The CDR3 sequence: CASSPRGGNQPRHF. CDR3 DNA: TGTGCCAGCAGCCCCCGGGGCGGCAATCAGCCCCGGCATTTT.

To note about this clonotype: An end of the junction does not agree with germline; a read error may underlie this. The chain combines TRBV25-1 with TRBJ2-1; 8 bases match TRBD2. The CDR3 spans 14 residues. Germline CDR1 is MGHDK and CDR2 is SYGVNS. The DNA of the CDR3 is TGTGTCAGCAGTGGGAGCGGGAGTCCGAATGAGCAGTTCTTC. This translates into CVSSGSGSPNEQFF.

This clonotype turned up a few times. CDR3 coding DNA: TGTGCCAGCAGGGTATTGTACCTACCGCAGGAGACCCAGTACTTC. It yields the protein CASRVLYLPQETQYF. This rearrangement joins TRBV5-6 to TRBJ2-5; D not certain. CDR3 size: 15 residues. Between the trimmed V and J ends, which lost 5 bases and 5 bases, there was a span of 19 bases. CDR1 and CDR2 from the germline V gene are SGHDT and YYEEEE.

The chain has TRBV20-1 and TRBJ2-7; the D is unclear. Deletions cut 0 bases from V and 2 bases from J, with 14 bases between. The CDR3 extends over 15 amino acids. CDR1 is DFQATT and CDR2 is SNEGSKA in the germline V gene (reference sequence). Written as DNA, the CDR3 is TGCAGTGCTAGAGAAAGACCCCTAGTAACCTACGAGCAGTACTTC. It is translated as CSARERPLVTYEQYF.